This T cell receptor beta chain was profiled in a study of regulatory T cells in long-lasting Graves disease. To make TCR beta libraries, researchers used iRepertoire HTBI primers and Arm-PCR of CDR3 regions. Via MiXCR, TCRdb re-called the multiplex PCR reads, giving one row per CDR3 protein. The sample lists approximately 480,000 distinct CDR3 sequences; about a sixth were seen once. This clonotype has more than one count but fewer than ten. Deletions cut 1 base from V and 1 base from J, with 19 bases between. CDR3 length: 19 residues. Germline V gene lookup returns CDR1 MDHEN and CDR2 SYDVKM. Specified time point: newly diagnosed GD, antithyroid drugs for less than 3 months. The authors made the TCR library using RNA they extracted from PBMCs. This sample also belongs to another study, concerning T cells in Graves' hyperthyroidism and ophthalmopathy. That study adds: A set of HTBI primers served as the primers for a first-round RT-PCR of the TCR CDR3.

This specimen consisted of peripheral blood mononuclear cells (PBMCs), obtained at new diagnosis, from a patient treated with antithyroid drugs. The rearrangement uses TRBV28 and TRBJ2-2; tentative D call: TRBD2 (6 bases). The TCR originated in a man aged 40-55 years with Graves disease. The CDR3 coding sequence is TGTGCCAGCAGTTTATACTTAGTTGAGCGGGCCGAGAACACCGGGGAGCTGTTTTTT. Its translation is CASSLYLVERAENTGELFF.